This T cell receptor (beta chain) was captured by sequencing in a study of cytomegalovirus exposure and HLA in healthy donors. The CDR3 runs to 15 residues. The ends lost 2 bases at V and 7 bases at J; junction bases unmatched: 6. Germline values: CDR1 MNHEY, CDR2 SVGAGI. A word on this clone: Its antigen is undetermined.

In the PCR, 60 Vbeta and 13 Jbeta primers were used. Assay: immunoSEQ multiplex PCR; the TCRdb copy retains only in-frame clones and omits some. The sample records under 250,000 clones, almost 80% being singletons. Study conclusions and caveats: As was reported, the HLA-A and HLA-B alleles of most subjects were accurately predicted from TCR beta sequences. HLA allele associations emerged for roughly 16,000 TCR beta sequences in a later analysis, at 0.05 false discovery rate. Later work found that TCR association rates differed between HLA loci; DRB1 had the most and HLA-C the fewest.

The chain combines TRBV6-5 with TRBJ2-3; TRBD1 matches at 10 bases. Sequenced input: PBMCs. The sequence derives from a male donor in good health and CMV-seronegative. The CDR3 coding sequence is TGTGCCAGCAGTTACGGTGGGACAGGGGAGCATACGCAGTATTTT. Encoded protein: CASSYGGTGEHTQYF.